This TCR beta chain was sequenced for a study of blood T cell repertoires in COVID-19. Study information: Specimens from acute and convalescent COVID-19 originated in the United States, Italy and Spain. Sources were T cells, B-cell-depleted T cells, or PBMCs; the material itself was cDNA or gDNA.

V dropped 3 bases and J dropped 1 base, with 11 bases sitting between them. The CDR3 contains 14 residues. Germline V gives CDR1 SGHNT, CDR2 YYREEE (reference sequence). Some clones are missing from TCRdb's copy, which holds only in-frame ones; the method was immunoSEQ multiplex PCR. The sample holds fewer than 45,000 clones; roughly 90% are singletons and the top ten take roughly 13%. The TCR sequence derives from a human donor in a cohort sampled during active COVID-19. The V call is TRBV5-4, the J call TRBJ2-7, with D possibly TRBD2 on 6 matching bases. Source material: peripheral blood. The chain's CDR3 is CASSSPGTSYEQYF. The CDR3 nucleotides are TGTGCCAGCAGCTCACCCGGGACTTCCTACGAGCAGTACTTC.